These 32 T cell receptor beta chains share one sample of origin, sequenced in a study of T cell responses to AZD1222 COVID-19 vaccine. Here immunoSEQ multiplex PCR was the method, and the copy in TCRdb shows in-frame clones only, minus some. The sample yields approximately 150,000 clones, 85% to 95% seen once. This specimen was peripheral blood, taken on day 0 of AZD1222 vaccination. The receptors were gathered from an adult in good health.

The chain joins TRBV10-3 to TRBJ1-2; D might be TRBD1 (5 bases). Germline V lookup: CDR1 ENHRY, CDR2 SYGVKD. V was pared by 1 base and J by 2 bases, with 11 bases between. The CDR3 has 15 amino acids. The CDR3 DNA reads TGTGCCATCAGTGAGTTTCTTGAGGGGAACTATGGCTACACCTTC. This gives the protein CAISEFLEGNYGYTF.

The chain employs TRBV2 and TRBJ1-1; 7 bases map to TRBD1. CDR1 and CDR2 (germline): SNHLY, FYNNEI. Losses at the gene ends were 3 bases for V and 1 base for J; bases not matched to a gene: 2. There are 14 residues in the CDR3. The CDR3 DNA follows: TGTGCCAGCAGTGATACAGGGGAGAACACTGAAGCTTTCTTT. This codes for CASSDTGENTEAFF.

This chain joins TRBV6-2 or TRBV6-3 and TRBJ2-7, with a weak D call TRBD2 (5 bases). The CDR3 consists of 13 residues. The V gene's germline CDR1 is MNHEY and CDR2 SVGEGT. Trimming pared 5 bases from V and 0 bases from J, leaving 8 bases between. CDR3 loop: CASSVTSSYEQYF. DNA for the CDR3: TGTGCCAGCAGTGTTACTAGCTCCTACGAGCAGTACTTC.

The rearrangement links TRBV28 to TRBJ2-7, with D hard to call. V lost 2 bases and J 1 base, leaving 9 bases between the germline ends. The CDR3 totals 14 residues. Germline assignment: CDR1 MDHEN and CDR2 SYDVKM. CDR3 sequence reads: CASSLKLPSYEQYF. The DNA for the CDR3 is TGTGCCAGCAGTTTAAAACTTCCATCCTACGAGCAGTACTTC. The complete variable domain, with remaining parts taken from reference TRBV28 and TRBJ2-7, reads DVKVTQSSRYLVKRTGEKVFLECVQDMDHENMFWYRQDPGLGLRLIYFSYDVKMKEKGDIPEGYSVSREKKERFSLILESASTNQTSMYLCASSLKLPSYEQYFGPGTRLTVT.

The count of this clone is one. V gene TRBV7-2 combines with J gene TRBJ2-2; D might be TRBD2 (5 bases). The CDR3 is 15 residues long. V was cut by 1 base and J by 6 bases, with 12 bases left in between. CDR1 SGHTA and CDR2 FQGNSA come from the germline V gene. The chain's CDR3 is CASSLVQRSSGELFF. CDR3 DNA sequence: TGTGCCAGCAGCTTAGTACAGCGGTCCTCCGGGGAGCTGTTTTTT.

The V gene is TRBV29-1, the J gene TRBJ2-5; TRBD1 agrees at 7 bases. Germline CDR1 is SQVTM and CDR2 is ANQGSEA. With V trimmed by 5 bases and J by 4 bases, 10 bases remained unmatched. This CDR3 contains 14 residues. The DNA of the CDR3 is TGCAGCGTTACCCCAGGGGGATTACTAGAGACCCAGTACTTC. Protein product: CSVTPGGLLETQYF.

In this sample, this clone turned up once. The J gene is TRBJ1-3, the V gene TRBV6-5; the D gene is possibly TRBD1 (6 bases). CDR1 MNHEY and CDR2 SVGAGI come from the germline V gene. The ends were cut back, 8 bases at V and 3 bases at J, with 17 bases in the middle. This CDR3 has 15 amino acids. CDR3 sequence (DNA): TGTGCCAGCCGCATAACAGGGCGCGGTGGAAACACCATATATTTT. It codes for CASRITGRGGNTIYF.

J is TRBJ1-4 and V is TRBV27, with D uncertain. V lost 5 bases, J lost 10 bases, and 17 bases lay in between. The CDR3 totals 14 residues. Looked up from germline, CDR1 is MNHEY and CDR2 is SMNVEV (reference sequence). The CDR3 is CASSAPSGVGKLFF. The CDR3 nucleotides read TGTGCCAGCAGTGCGCCGTCCGGGGTGGGAAAACTGTTTTTT. Full variable domain (missing parts from reference TRBV27 and TRBJ1-4): EAQVTQNPRYLITVTGKKLTVTCSQNMNHEYMSWYRQDPGLGLRQIYYSMNVEVTDKGDVPEGYKVSRKEKRNFPLILESPSPNQTSLYFCASSAPSGVGKLFFGSGTQLSVL.

The V and J genes are TRBV12-3 or TRBV12-4 and TRBJ2-2; TRBD2 might be the D (5 bases). CDR3 length equals 11 residues. Trimming pared 7 bases from V and 9 bases from J, leaving 9 bases between. CDR3 DNA sequence: TGTGCCAGCACCTCTAGCCGGGAGCTGTTTTTT. It translates to CASTSSRELFF.

The J gene is TRBJ1-1, the V gene TRBV5-1; 8 bases fit TRBD1. Germline CDR1 and CDR2: SGHRS and YFSETQ. The CDR3 covers 17 residues. Losses at the gene ends were 1 base for V and 1 base for J; bases not matched to a gene: 9. As DNA, the CDR3 is TGCGCCAGCAGCTTGCTTCAGGGGGCTTTGGGGAACACTGAAGCTTTCTTT. Protein: CASSLLQGALGNTEAFF. Together with reference TRBV5-1 and TRBJ1-1, the CDR3 gives the full variable domain: KAGVTQTPRYLIKTRGQQVTLSCSPISGHRSVSWYQQTPGQGLQFLFEYFSETQRNKGNFPGRFSGRQFSNSRSEMNVSTLELGDSALYLCASSLLQGALGNTEAFFGQGTRLTVV.

The chain recombines TRBV7-2 with TRBJ2-5, with 8 bases lining up with TRBD1. Per the germline V gene, CDR1 is SGHTA and CDR2 is FQGNSA. Germline trimming cut 5 bases from V and 4 bases from J; bases unmatched to any gene: 3. The CDR3 is made up of 13 amino acids. In nucleotides, the CDR3 is TGTGCCAGCAGCAATCAGGGGGCAGAGACCCAGTACTTC. Translated, it gives CASSNQGAETQYF.

The chain has TRBV4-3 and TRBJ1-1; D perhaps matches TRBD1 (6 bases). Deletions cut 0 bases from V and 12 bases from J, with 14 bases between. The CDR3 runs to 13 residues. Germline CDR1 and CDR2: LGHNA and YSLEER. CDR3 nucleotides: TGCGCCAGCAGCCAAGACGTAGACAGGATCCCTTTCTTT. This gives the protein CASSQDVDRIPFF.

The rearrangement joins TRBV7-8 to TRBJ2-5; 8 nucleotides agree with TRBD2. V lost 5 bases, J lost 5 bases, and 10 bases stayed unmatched. The CDR3 length is 15 residues. Germline lookup yields CDR1 SGHVS and CDR2 FQNEAQ. DNA of the CDR3: TGTGCCAGCAGCCCAGATAGCGGGGCTGGGGAGACCCAGTACTTC. This codes for CASSPDSGAGETQYF.

The chain joins TRBV11-2 to TRBJ2-3, with 7 bases lining up with TRBD2. The J segment lost 0 bases and the V segment lost 2 bases, leaving 5 bases of the junction unmatched. CDR1 and CDR2 (germline): SGHAT, FQNNGV. This CDR3 has 16 residues. The CDR3 here is CASSLTLAESTDTQYF. The CDR3 DNA reads as TGTGCCAGCAGCTTAACTCTAGCGGAAAGCACAGATACGCAGTATTTT.

In its sample, this clone was seen a few times. The identical CDR3 is also encoded by other nucleotide sequences in the sample. The chain carries TRBV12-3 or TRBV12-4 and TRBJ1-6, with a tentative D call TRBD1 (5 bases). This CDR3 spans 13 amino acids. Trimming cost V 1 base and J 7 bases, with 5 bases left between them. The CDR3 is CASSLGGNSPLHF. The CDR3 DNA is TGTGCCAGCAGTTTAGGGGGCAATTCACCCCTCCACTTT.

Written as DNA, the CDR3 is TGCGCCAGCAGCTTGAGCGACGGGAGCAGGGCCTACGAGCAGTACTTC. Residues: CASSLSDGSRAYEQYF. V is TRBV5-1 and J is TRBJ2-7; tentative D call: TRBD2 (6 bases). Germline V gene sequence: CDR1 SGHRS, CDR2 YFSETQ. Trimming stripped 1 base from V and 2 bases from J, with 16 bases between. The CDR3 is 16 residues long.

The chain couples TRBV6-5 to TRBJ1-4, with no clear D. Germline CDR1 MNHEY, CDR2 SVGAGI. The CDR3 covers 14 residues. V lost 7 bases and J 5 bases, leaving 14 bases between the germline ends. CDR3: CASTGGLGNEKLFF. The CDR3 bases are TGTGCCAGCACCGGAGGCCTGGGGAATGAAAAACTGTTTTTT.

This rearrangement joins TRBV9 to TRBJ1-2; D ambiguous. In germline, CDR1 is SGDLS, CDR2 YYNGEE. There are 14 residues in the CDR3. Trimming took off 6 bases at V and 0 bases at J, with 12 bases between the two ends. CDR3 sequence: CASNPAGANYGYTF. The CDR3, as DNA: TGTGCCAGCAACCCAGCGGGAGCTAACTATGGCTACACCTTC.

A few counts support this clone. The chain employs TRBV5-5 and TRBJ2-2; 9 nucleotides line up with TRBD1. The CDR3 runs to 16 residues. V was pared by 2 bases and J by 6 bases, with 8 bases of the junction left unmatched. Looked up from germline, CDR1 is SGHKS and CDR2 is YYEKEE (reference sequence). The CDR3 here is CASSLTGTGKAGELFF. DNA for the CDR3: TGTGCCAGCAGCTTAACCGGGACAGGGAAAGCCGGGGAGCTGTTTTTT.

This chain joins TRBV7-9 and TRBJ2-7; 10 nucleotides align to TRBD1. The V gene's germline CDR1 is SEHNR and CDR2 FQNEAQ (reference sequence). The J segment lost 4 bases and the V segment lost 5 bases, leaving 8 bases of the junction unmatched. This CDR3 region has 15 residues. For the CDR3, the DNA is TGTGCCAGCAGCCTCGCCCGGGACAGGGGTTACGAGCAGTACTTC. It translates to CASSLARDRGYEQYF.

The V gene is TRBV4-1, the J gene TRBJ2-1; weak D call: TRBD2 (6 bases). There are 16 residues in the CDR3. V lost 4 bases and J lost 1, with 14 bases in between. Germline V gene lookup returns CDR1 MGHRA and CDR2 YSYEKL. The CDR3 reads CASSLEGPGSYNEQFF. CDR3 DNA sequence: TGCGCCAGCAGCCTGGAGGGTCCCGGTTCCTACAATGAGCAGTTCTTC.

The V gene is TRBV19, the J gene TRBJ1-5, with 8 positions matching TRBD1. From germline, CDR1 is LNHDA and CDR2 SQIVND (reference sequence). Germline trimming cut 4 bases from V and 1 base from J; bases unmatched to any gene: 6. This CDR3 spans 16 amino acids. CDR3 sequence: CASSTDRGVSNQPQHF. CDR3 in DNA: TGTGCCAGTAGTACCGACAGGGGAGTGAGCAATCAGCCCCAGCATTTT.

The V call is TRBV7-2, the J call TRBJ1-2; TRBD1 aligns across 8 bases. This CDR3 is built from 15 residues. The ends lost 0 bases at V and 7 bases at J; junction bases unmatched: 7. From germline, CDR1 is SGHTA and CDR2 FQGNSA. In nucleotides, the CDR3 is TGTGCCAGCAGCTTAGCCCGGACAGGGAGTGGTGGCTACACCTTC. The encoded protein is CASSLARTGSGGYTF.

This clone occurred a few times. The J gene is TRBJ2-7, the V gene TRBV30; D assignment may be TRBD1 or TRBD2 (5 bases each). This CDR3 has 13 residues. Germline-derived CDR1 and CDR2 are GTSNPN and SVGIG (reference sequence). The CDR3 DNA reads as TGTGCTTGGGACCGAGTCAGCTCCTACGAGCAGTACTTC. Amino acids: CAWDRVSSYEQYF.

CDR3 sequence (DNA): TGCGCCAGCAGCCTAGGAGTCGGAGGTTACAATGAGCAGTTCTTC. Translated, it gives CASSLGVGGYNEQFF. The rearrangement uses TRBV4-1 and TRBJ2-1; a possible D gene is TRBD2 (5 bases). Trimming cost V 4 bases and J 4 bases, with 14 bases left between them. CDR3 length: 15 amino acids. Germline CDR1 reads MGHRA; CDR2 reads YSYEKL.

This clone appeared a single time. V and J are TRBV27 and TRBJ2-1; 13 nucleotides line up with TRBD2. J was trimmed by 2 bases and V by 5 bases; bases with no gene match: 9. Germline V CDR1 and CDR2: MNHEY, SMNVEV (reference sequence). The CDR3 contains 18 residues. The CDR3: CASSATSGRAWAYNEQFF. In DNA form, the CDR3 reads TGTGCCAGCAGTGCCACTAGCGGGAGGGCCTGGGCCTACAATGAGCAGTTCTTC.

V is TRBV19 and J is TRBJ2-5; 8 nucleotides align to TRBD2. CDR3 size: 12 residues. Germline loops: CDR1 LNHDA, CDR2 SQIVND (reference sequence). V shed 4 bases and J 5 bases; nucleotides not matched to a gene: 0. The CDR3 DNA sequence: TGTGCCAGTAGTACGGGGGGGGAGACCCAGTACTTC. Translating it yields CASSTGGETQYF.

The rearrangement joins TRBV5-8 to TRBJ2-5, with D hard to call. Trimming removed 4 bases from V and 5 bases from J, with 6 bases in between. The CDR3 is 11 amino acids. CDR1 and CDR2 (germline): SGHTS, YDEGEE. This chain's CDR3 is CASSGIETQYF. In DNA form, the CDR3 reads TGTGCCAGCAGCGGAATCGAGACCCAGTACTTC.

This chain joins TRBV14 and TRBJ2-7, with D unresolved. CDR3 length equals 16 residues. Per the germline V gene, CDR1 is SGHDN and CDR2 is FVKESK. Trimming removed 1 base at V and 0 bases at J, with 13 bases between. CDR3 nucleotides: TGTGCCAGCAGCCAAGTCACCAGACCAAACTCCTACGAGCAGTACTTC. Its translation is CASSQVTRPNSYEQYF.

This chain uses TRBV11-3 with TRBJ2-5; D is perhaps TRBD2 (5 bases). Germline V CDR1 and CDR2: SGHNT, YENEEA. The length of the CDR3 is 13 residues. V shed 5 bases and J shed 4 bases, with 11 bases lying between them. In DNA form, the CDR3 reads TGTGCCAGCAGCCAGCGGTACCCAGAGACCCAGTACTTC. The encoded protein is CASSQRYPETQYF.

The chain links TRBV18 to TRBJ1-6; D is uncertain. The CDR3 has 14 amino acids. Germline V gene data show CDR1 as KGHSH and CDR2 as LQKENI. Trimming removed 3 bases from V and 7 bases from J, with 10 bases in between. The CDR3 sequence is CASSPVNQNSPLHF. CDR3 coding DNA: TGTGCCAGCTCACCGGTCAATCAAAATTCACCCCTCCACTTT.

This sequence joins TRBV30 and TRBJ1-5; D unresolved. Germline values: CDR1 GTSNPN, CDR2 SVGIG (reference sequence). Trimming shortened V by 0 bases and J by 3 bases, and 9 bases separated the two germline ends. The CDR3 consists of 14 residues. The DNA of the CDR3 is TGTGCCTGGAGTGTACGGCGGGACAATCAGCCCCAGCATTTT. Its protein product is CAWSVRRDNQPQHF.